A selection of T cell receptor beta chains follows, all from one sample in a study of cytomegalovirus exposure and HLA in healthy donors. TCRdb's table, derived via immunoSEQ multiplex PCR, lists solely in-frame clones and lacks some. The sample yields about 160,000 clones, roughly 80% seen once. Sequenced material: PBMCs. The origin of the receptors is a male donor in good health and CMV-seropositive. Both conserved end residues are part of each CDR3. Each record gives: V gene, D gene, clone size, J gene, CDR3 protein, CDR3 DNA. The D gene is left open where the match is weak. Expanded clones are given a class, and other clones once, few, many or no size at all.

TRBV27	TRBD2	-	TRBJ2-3	CASSRSRLAGVTDTQYF	TGTGCCAGCAGTCGCTCCCGACTAGCGGGGGTGACAGATACGCAGTATTTT
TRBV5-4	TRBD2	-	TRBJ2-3	CASSLAGATDTQYF	TGTGCCAGCAGCTTAGCGGGGGCCACAGATACGCAGTATTTT
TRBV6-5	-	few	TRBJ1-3	CASSFGVGNTIYF	TGTGCCAGCAGTTTCGGAGTCGGAAACACCATATATTTT
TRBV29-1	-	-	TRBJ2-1	CSVAGRSYNEQFF	TGCAGCGTTGCAGGAAGGTCCTACAATGAGCAGTTCTTC
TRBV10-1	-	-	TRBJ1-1	CASSESWTDEAFF	TGCGCCAGCAGTGAGTCTTGGACAGATGAAGCTTTCTTT
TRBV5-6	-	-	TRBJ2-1	CASSFDGKPYNEQFF	TGTGCCAGCAGCTTCGACGGGAAACCCTACAATGAGCAGTTCTTC
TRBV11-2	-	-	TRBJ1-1	CASSFLFSNTEAFF	TGTGCCAGCAGCTTCCTTTTTTCGAACACTGAAGCTTTCTTT
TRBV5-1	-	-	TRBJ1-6	CASSFTGQGYNSPLHF	TGCGCCAGCAGCTTTACAGGGCAGGGATATAATTCACCCCTCCACTTT
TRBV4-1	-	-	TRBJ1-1	CASSQEPGITEAFF	TGCGCCAGCAGCCAAGAGCCGGGGATCACTGAAGCTTTCTTT
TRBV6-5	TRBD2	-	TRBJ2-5	CASSLGLAGSQYF	TGTGCCAGCAGTCTGGGACTAGCGGGGAGCCAGTACTTC
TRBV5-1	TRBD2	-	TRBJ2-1	CASSLSVTGVGGNEQFF	TGCGCCAGCAGCCTCTCAGTTACGGGAGTGGGAGGGAATGAGCAGTTCTTC
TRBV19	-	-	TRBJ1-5	CASMKRDVFSNQPQHF	TGTGCCAGTATGAAGAGGGATGTTTTTAGCAATCAGCCCCAGCATTTT
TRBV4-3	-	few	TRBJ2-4	CASTEARGGRDIQYF	TGCGCCAGCACCGAGGCTAGGGGGGGCCGGGACATTCAGTACTTC
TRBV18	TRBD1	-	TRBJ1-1	CASSRDRAEAFF	TGTGCCAGCTCACGGGACAGGGCTGAAGCTTTCTTT
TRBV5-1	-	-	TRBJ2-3	CASSLHRASTDTQYF	TGCGCCAGCAGCTTGCACAGGGCTAGCACAGATACGCAGTATTTT
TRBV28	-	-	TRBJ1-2	CASRTQGPENYGYTF	TGTGCCAGCAGGACGCAGGGGCCGGAAAACTATGGCTACACCTTC
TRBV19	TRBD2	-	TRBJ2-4	CASSSGTSGRRPSISSVDSQYF	TGTGCCAGTAGTAGTGGGACTAGCGGGAGGCGTCCTTCCATCTCTTCGGTGGACAGTCAGTACTTC
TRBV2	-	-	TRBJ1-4	CASSEQGREKLFF	TGTGCCAGCAGTGAACAGGGGCGAGAAAAACTGTTTTTT
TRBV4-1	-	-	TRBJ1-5	CASSHYVETANQPQHF	TGCGCCAGCAGCCATTATGTTGAGACAGCGAATCAGCCCCAGCATTTT
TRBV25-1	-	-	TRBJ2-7	CASSDRGSGYEQYF	TGTGCCAGCAGTGACAGGGGATCAGGGTACGAGCAGTACTTC
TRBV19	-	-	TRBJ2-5	CASSIPKETQYF	TGTGCCAGTAGTATACCTAAAGAGACCCAGTACTTC
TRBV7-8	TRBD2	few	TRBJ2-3	CASSRTSGFTDTQYF	TGTGCCAGCAGCAGAACTAGCGGTTTCACAGATACGCAGTATTTT
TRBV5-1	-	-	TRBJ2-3	CASSLAEGSTDTQYF	TGCGCCAGCAGCTTGGCCGAGGGAAGCACAGATACGCAGTATTTT
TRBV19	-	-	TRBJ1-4	CASSPPRQAGTNEKLFF	TGTGCCAGTAGTCCCCCCCGTCAAGCCGGGACTAATGAAAAACTGTTTTTT
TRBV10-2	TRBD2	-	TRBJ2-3	CATGLAGTDTQYF	TGCGCCACCGGACTAGCGGGCACAGATACGCAGTATTTT
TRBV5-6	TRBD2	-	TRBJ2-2	CASSLGDYDTGELFF	TGTGCCAGCAGCTTAGGGGACTACGACACCGGGGAGCTGTTTTTT
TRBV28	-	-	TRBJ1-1	CSSGSMNTEAFF	TGTTCTAGCGGGTCGATGAACACTGAAGCTTTCTTT
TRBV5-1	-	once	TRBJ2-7	CASSPVAGQSSYEQYF	TGCGCCAGCAGCCCCGTTGCGGGACAGAGCTCCTACGAGCAGTACTTC
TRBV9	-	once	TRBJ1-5	CASSVAGLSNQPQHF	TGTGCCAGCAGCGTCGCAGGCTTAAGCAATCAGCCCCAGCATTTT
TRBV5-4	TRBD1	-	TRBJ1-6	CASSSGQGNSPLHF	TGTGCCAGCAGCTCGGGACAGGGGAATTCACCCCTCCACTTT
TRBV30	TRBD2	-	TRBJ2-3	CAWSLREADTQYF	TGTGCCTGGAGCCTTCGGGAGGCAGATACGCAGTATTTT